A single sample is the source of the 9 T cell receptor beta chains below, sequenced in a study of cytomegalovirus exposure and HLA in healthy donors. The PCR was carried out with 60 Vbeta primers and 13 Jbeta primers. TCRdb's table, derived via immunoSEQ multiplex PCR, lists solely in-frame clones and lacks some. This specimen shows around 34,000 clones; the ten leading clones hold 1.5% to 2%. Material for sequencing was PBMCs. The source is a woman between 40 and 55 years old in good health and CMV-seropositive.

V usage is TRBV7-2 and J usage is TRBJ2-1, with 13 positions matching TRBD2. The CDR3 length is 15 residues. Germline V CDR1 and CDR2: SGHTA, FQGNSA. J lost 7 bases, V lost 5 bases, and 5 bases had no gene match. This CDR3 reads CASSLGLAGVNEQFF. The CDR3 DNA is TGTGCCAGCAGCCTTGGACTAGCGGGAGTAAATGAGCAGTTCTTC.

The chain joins TRBV9 to TRBJ1-2; the D is unclear. CDR1 is SGDLS, CDR2 YYNGEE, per germline. The CDR3 totals 14 residues. Trimming removed 0 bases at V and 7 bases at J, with 13 bases between. In DNA form, the CDR3 reads TGTGCCAGCAGCGTAGGCCCCCTAGTAAGTGGCTACACCTTC. It codes for CASSVGPLVSGYTF.

The chain carries TRBV15 and TRBJ1-5; 7 bases are a match to TRBD1. This CDR3 is 16 amino acids long. CDR1 is LNHNV, CDR2 YYDKDF, per germline (reference sequence). J lost 5 bases, V lost 4 bases, and 11 bases had no gene match. This chain's CDR3 is CATSMSPDRDDQPQHF. DNA for the CDR3: TGTGCCACCAGCATGTCTCCCGACAGGGATGATCAGCCCCAGCATTTT.

This chain joins TRBV28 and TRBJ1-5, with D uncertain. The CDR3 is 14 amino acids. The germline CDR1 and CDR2 sequences are MDHEN and SYDVKM. Trimming pared 8 bases from V and 5 bases from J, leaving 16 bases between. This CDR3 is CASRLSLGDQPQHF. The CDR3, as DNA: TGTGCCAGCCGATTAAGCCTAGGCGATCAGCCCCAGCATTTT.

This sequence joins TRBV7-2 and TRBJ1-2; 7 positions agree with TRBD1. Germline V gene data show CDR1 as SGHTA and CDR2 as FQGNSA. The CDR3 spans 16 residues. V was pared by 2 bases and J by 7 bases, with 13 bases of the junction left unmatched. This CDR3 is CASSLSAGGGVLGYTF. Written as DNA, the CDR3 is TGTGCCAGCAGCTTATCCGCAGGGGGAGGAGTGCTTGGCTACACCTTC. Based on the CDR3 plus reference TRBV7-2 and TRBJ1-2, the full variable domain is GAGVSQSPSNKVTEKGKDVELRCDPISGHTALYWYRQSLGQGLEFLIYFQGNSAPDKSGLPSDRFSAERTGGSVSTLTIQRTQQEDSAVYLCASSLSAGGGVLGYTFGSGTRLTVV.

The chain joins TRBV7-2 to TRBJ2-1, with 12 positions matching TRBD2. CDR1 is SGHTA, CDR2 FQGNSA, per germline. The V gene end was trimmed by 5 bases and the J gene end by 15 bases; junction bases not matched to a gene: 20. The CDR3 contains 17 residues. CDR3 in amino acids: CASSPEPGLAGARRRFF. CDR3 nucleotide sequence: TGTGCCAGCAGCCCGGAGCCGGGACTAGCGGGTGCCCGAAGGAGGTTCTTC.

The chain couples TRBV6-5 to TRBJ2-1; 10 nucleotides align to TRBD2. Germline CDR1 MNHEY, CDR2 SVGAGI. This CDR3 spans 13 amino acids. V shed 10 bases and J 4 bases; nucleotides not matched to a gene: 4. The CDR3, as DNA: TGTGCCACCCTTAGCGGGGGGTACAATGAGCAGTTCTTC. Its translation is CATLSGGYNEQFF.

J is TRBJ2-1 and V is TRBV6-5; 7 positions match TRBD2. Per the germline V gene, CDR1 is MNHEY and CDR2 is SVGAGI. The CDR3 contains 14 residues. The J segment lost 5 bases and the V segment lost 6 bases, leaving 7 bases of the junction unmatched. CDR3 amino acids: CASSQSGVDNEQFF. Here the CDR3 DNA reads TGTGCCAGCAGCCAGAGCGGGGTTGACAATGAGCAGTTCTTC.

The CDR3 here is CASSKAGGPDTQYF. The CDR3 DNA follows: TGTGCCAGCAGTAAAGCGGGAGGGCCCGATACGCAGTATTTT. The chain joins TRBV6-5 to TRBJ2-3; 10 positions match TRBD2. The CDR3 covers 14 residues. Germline V lookup: CDR1 MNHEY, CDR2 SVGAGI. V lost 5 bases and J lost 6; bases outside the gene matches: 5.